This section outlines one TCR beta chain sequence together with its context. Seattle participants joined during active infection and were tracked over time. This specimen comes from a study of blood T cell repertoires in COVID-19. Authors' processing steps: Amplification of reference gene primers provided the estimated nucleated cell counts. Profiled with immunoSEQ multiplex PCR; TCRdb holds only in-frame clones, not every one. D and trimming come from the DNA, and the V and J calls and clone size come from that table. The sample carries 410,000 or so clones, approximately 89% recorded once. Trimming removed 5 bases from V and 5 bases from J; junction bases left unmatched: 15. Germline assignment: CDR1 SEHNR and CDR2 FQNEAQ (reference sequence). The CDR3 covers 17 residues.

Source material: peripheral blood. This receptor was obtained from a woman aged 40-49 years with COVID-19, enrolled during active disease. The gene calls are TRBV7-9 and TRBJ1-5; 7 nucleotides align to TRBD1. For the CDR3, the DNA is TGTGCCAGCAGCCCGGGAGAGGCAGGGGGGTATGATCAGCCCCAGCATTTT. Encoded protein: CASSPGEAGGYDQPQHF.